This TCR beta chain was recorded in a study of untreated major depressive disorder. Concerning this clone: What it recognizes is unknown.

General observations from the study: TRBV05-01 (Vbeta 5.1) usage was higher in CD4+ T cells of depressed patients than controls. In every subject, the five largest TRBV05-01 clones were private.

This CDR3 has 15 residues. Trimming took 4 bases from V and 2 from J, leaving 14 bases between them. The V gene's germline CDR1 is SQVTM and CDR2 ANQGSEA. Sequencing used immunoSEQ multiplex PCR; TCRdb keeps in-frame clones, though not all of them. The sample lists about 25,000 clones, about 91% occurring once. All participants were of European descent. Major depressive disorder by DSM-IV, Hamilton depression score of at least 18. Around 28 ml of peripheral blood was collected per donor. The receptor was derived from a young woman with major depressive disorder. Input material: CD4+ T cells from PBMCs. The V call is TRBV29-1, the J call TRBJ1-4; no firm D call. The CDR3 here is CSVAVSSTTNEKLFF. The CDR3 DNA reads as TGCAGCGTTGCGGTGTCGTCAACGACTAATGAAAAACTGTTTTTT.